This T cell receptor (beta chain) appears in the sequencing data of a study of OX40 agonist ivuxolimab in advanced cancers. For the study in its entirety: Ivuxolimab was a fully human IgG2 agonistic monoclonal antibody targeting the costimulatory receptor OX40 (CD134). A male proportion of almost 85% and a mean age of approximately 61 years, ranging from roughly 23 to 90, were recorded for the dose-escalation cohort. Patients were allowed to have had prior anti-PD-1, anti-PD-L1 or anti-CTLA-4 therapy, and approximately 43% of the dose-escalation patients had previously received checkpoint inhibitors. The paper covers the monotherapy dose-escalation part of the phase I ivuxolimab trial, which included N ≈ 57 patients. Partial responses were achieved by three dose-escalation patients, of whom one had hepatocellular carcinoma and two had cutaneous melanoma. Peripheral TCRbeta sequencing aimed to test whether ivuxolimab altered TCR sequence diversity and caused clonal T-cell expansion. Intravenous ivuxolimab was administered to patients every 2 weeks at six dose levels: 0.01, 0.1, 0.3, 1.5, 3 and 10 mg/kg. Of the roughly 50 dose-escalation patients, hepatocellular carcinoma was present in roughly 19, melanoma in roughly 15, renal cell carcinoma in 9 and head and neck cancer in 9.

Patients with autoimmune disease history or receiving systemic immunosuppression were excluded from the trial. Peripheral blood for TCR sequencing was drawn from every dose cohort at baseline, at cycle 4 day 1 and at cycle 7 day 1. The samples were drawn from a first-in-human, open-label, multicenter phase I dose-escalation trial of ivuxolimab. Adults with locally advanced or metastatic melanoma, renal cell carcinoma, hepatocellular carcinoma or head and neck squamous cell carcinoma were enrolled in the trial. Before TCR sequencing, CD4+ and CD8+ T cells were separately sorted from peripheral blood. Study-wide conclusions, independent of this receptor: Clonal expansion of both CD4+ and CD8+ blood T cells was observed from baseline to week 6 at doses 0.1 to 3.0 mg/kg. Low levels of normalized T-cell clonal expansion were also seen in some patients who did not respond. After ivuxolimab, CD8+ T cells had more expanded clones than CD4+ T cells on average. Partial responders in the 0.1-3.0 mg/kg groups had among the lowest normalized peripheral clonal expansion, especially among CD8+ T cells. Which antigens the clonally expanded peripheral T cells were specific for was not determined.

From the cysteine through the phenylalanine, the CDR3 covers 15 amino acids. Only CDR3 DNA remains: 45 bases, in frame from the first base. Trimming takes 1 base from V and 2 bases from J, and the germline ends sit 12 bases apart. CDR1 and CDR2 are read off the germline V gene as SGHDT and YYEEEE. This clone was seen a few times. Its antigen is not yet known. No clone much larger than this one lies a single base away; base qualities are absent. For sequencing of the TCRbeta CDR3 region, genomic DNA was extracted from the sorted cells. TCRbeta CDR3 regions were sequenced using the immunoSEQ Assay. The table comes from immuneACCESS by way of TCRdb, which keeps in-frame sequences with V and J called. Part of the clones is missing from these tables; in studies checked, under half for an unresolved V gene and the rest for unknown reasons. The sample table holds around 70,000 clones, of which approximately 80% were seen once. Jointly, the top ten make up over 0.95% of the sample.

The receptor was derived from an adult with an advanced solid tumor such as melanoma, head and neck, liver or kidney cancer. The sample here was CD4+ or CD8+ T cells sorted from blood, taken in a trial of the OX40 agonist ivuxolimab. Rearrangement joined TRBV5-6 to TRBJ1-1, with TRBD1 perhaps the D gene, on 5 matching bases. Here is the DNA: TGTGCCAGCAGCTTGCTGGGGCACGATAACACTGAAGCTTTCTTT. It translates to CASSLLGHDNTEAFF.